This paragraph reports one TCR beta chain. The antigen this receptor binds is unknown. One base away lies a much larger clone, so this may be a sequencing read error. This record comes from a study of regulatory T cells in long-lasting Graves disease (dated by TCRdb to the early 2020s). As for the study more broadly: In the newly diagnosed Graves' disease group, patients had been taking antithyroid drugs for less than 3 months. A total of roughly 33 samples underwent TCR sequencing: about 13 from persistent and roughly 20 from newly diagnosed Graves' disease patients. Patients with persistent Graves' disease were compared with patients with newly diagnosed Graves' disease using TCR sequencing and RNA sequencing of peripheral blood. The study took place in China and was registered as a clinical trial.

Overall study results and their limits: The authors noted that the small sample size was a limitation that may lower accuracy. Only the TCR beta chain was sequenced and analyzed. Persistent disease showed preferential use of TRBV28, TRBJ1-2 and TRBJ2-5, whereas newly diagnosed disease favored TRBV20-1 and TRBJ2-1. Compared with newly diagnosed patients, persistent Graves' disease patients had lower TCR Shannon entropy and fewer highly expanded clones, which suggests clonal expansion. More public clonotypes were shared among persistent patients (under 3,000) than among newly diagnosed patients (more than 900). Peripheral blood alone was examined, since thyroid tissue, which constituted the primary lesion, could not be accessed.

This sample's time point label indicates: newly diagnosed GD, antithyroid drugs for less than 3 months. RNA was extracted from PBMCs in TRIzol for both TCR sequencing and RNA sequencing. Graves' disease was diagnosed according to American Thyroid Association guidelines. Recruitment of patients was carried out at an endocrinology department in Xi'an, China. Each patient gave approximately 9.7 milliliters of peripheral blood, collected in an EDTA anticoagulant tube. PBMCs were isolated by Ficoll Paque Plus density gradient separation without further T cell sorting. An Agilent 2100 Bioanalyzer and agarose gel were used to check RNA quality, and a NanoDrop 2000 was used to measure RNA concentration. Library preparation used multiplex PCR. This sample was sequenced with an Illumina HiSeq 4000. TCR beta libraries were built with iRepertoire HTBI primers and Arm-PCR amplification of CDR3 regions. PCR products were gel purified before sequencing. In the authors' own workflow: Across samples, approximately 68 TRBV and 15 or so TRBJ segments were identified and used for gene usage analysis of CDR3 amino acid clonotypes. Filtered high-quality paired reads were merged into contigs using COPE and FqMerger. BLAST was used to align contigs to the IMGT TRBV, TRBD and TRBJ reference genes, and CDR3 was defined following IMGT. Highly expanded clones were defined as clonotypes with a frequency above 0.1%. Repertoire diversity was measured by Shannon entropy, and V-J evenness by the Gini coefficient. Public clonotypes were defined as clonotypes shared by more than one individual. TCRdb reran the public reads through fastp at Q25 and MiXCR, keeping productive beta chains. Rows are combined by CDR3 protein, so each entry shows the most common genes and DNA. The authors' filters were not applied to this entry. Present in this sample are under 300,000 distinct CDR3 sequences, more than 15% of which were seen just once. The ten largest clones represent about 15% of the sample.

The CDR3 covers 16 residues, taking in both the cysteine and the phenylalanine. Only CDR3 DNA is held: 48 bases, read in frame from base 1. CDR1 DFQATT and CDR2 SNEGSKA are derived from the germline V gene (reference sequence). These records were also assigned to another study, of T cells in Graves' hyperthyroidism and ophthalmopathy. The second study's paper adds: Graves' hyperthyroidism was defined as stable when no progression to ophthalmopathy occurred over 18 months of follow-up. Hyperthyroidism patients were aged 18 to 65 years and newly diagnosed, with disease duration of less than 2 months. Any patient with an uncontrolled infection, another autoimmune disease, pregnancy or lactation was excluded. Clinical symptoms, serum thyroxine and TRAb, thyroid ultrasound, and orbital computed tomography formed the basis for the diagnoses. For the first round of RT-PCR on the TCR CDR3, the HTBI primer set was used together with the Qiagen OneStep RT-PCR kit. Most expanded thyroid clonotypes (frequency above 0.001) were also detected in blood, suggesting blood repertoires may reflect thyroid immune responses. A 13 V-J signature model separated ophthalmopathy from stable hyperthyroidism, with approximately 87% sensitivity and around 84% specificity in cross-validation and 80%/75% in testing. In validation, the model predicted progression to ophthalmopathy a median of about 6.5 months before onset, with roughly 70% sensitivity and about 75% specificity. TCR V-J signatures able to tell the groups apart were searched for in a discovery cohort of 95 or so patients, of whom around 42 had Graves' ophthalmopathy and around 58 had stable Graves' hyperthyroidism. An independent validation cohort of fewer than 20 hyperthyroidism patients and 17 patients who later progressed to ophthalmopathy tested prospective prediction of ophthalmopathy. The 75 to 100 discovery patients were divided at random into training and test sets in a 7:3 ratio. In several Graves' hyperthyroidism patients, the study also compared T-cell repertoires from thyroid tissue with T-cell repertoires from blood. After sampling, hyperthyroidism patients received methimazole starting at 30 mg daily, and ophthalmopathy patients received high-dose intravenous methylprednisolone. The libraries were constructed in a second round of multiplex PCR and then size-selected and purified. Paired-end sequencing of the libraries was performed with 100 bp reads on an Illumina HiSeq2000. SOAPnuke was used to process the raw data, with reads discarded if the reads contained adapters or uncalled bases, had a mean Phred below 15, or lacked an exact constant-primer or identifier match. High-quality paired reads were merged with COPE v1.2.5, and unique nucleotide sequences were defined as clonotypes. Clonotypes were aligned to IMGT TRBV, TRBD and TRBJ reference segments using MiTCR v1.1. Only V-J combinations with frequency above 0.0001, covering approximately 99% of repertoires, were analysed. The TCS score was defined as the ratio of F50 (clonal expansion) to E x V (chaos), calculated using BLOSUM62-based TCRdist between CDR3 peptides within each V-J. Welch's t-statistics and random forest reduced fewer than 600 V-J features to roughly 13, which were used in a naive Bayes classifier (R e1071). Sample size was not statistically predetermined, and blinding of investigators to group allocation was not performed. The paper describes TCR Vbeta CDR3 sequencing of 120 to 150 peripheral blood samples, made up of roughly 40 ophthalmopathy patients, roughly 72 hyperthyroidism patients and some 17 progressor patients.

The sequence derives from a woman in her twenties or thirties with Graves disease. Donor details come from another sample of the same person, matched by shared clones. This receptor chain uses TRBV20-1 and TRBJ1-3; TRBD1 is a weak D gene call, 6 bases matching. This specimen was peripheral blood mononuclear cells (PBMCs), taken at new diagnosis, from a patient treated with antithyroid drugs. The encoded CDR3 is CSARGKGVLSENTIYF. The nucleotide sequence reads as follows: TGCAGTGCTAGAGGCAAGGGGGTGTTATCTGAAAACACCATATATTTT.